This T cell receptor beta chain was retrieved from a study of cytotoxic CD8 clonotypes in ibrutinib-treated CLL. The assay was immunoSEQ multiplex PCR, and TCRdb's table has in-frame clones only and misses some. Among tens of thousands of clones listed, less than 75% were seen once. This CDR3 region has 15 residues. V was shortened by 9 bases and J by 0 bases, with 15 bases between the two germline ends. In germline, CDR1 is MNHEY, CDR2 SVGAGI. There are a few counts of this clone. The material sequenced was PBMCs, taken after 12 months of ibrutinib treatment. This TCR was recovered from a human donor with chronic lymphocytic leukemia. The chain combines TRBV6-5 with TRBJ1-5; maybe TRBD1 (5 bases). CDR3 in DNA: TGTGCCAGTAAGATCAGGGAGTATAGCAATCAGCCCCAGCATTTT. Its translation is CASKIREYSNQPQHF.